The 2 T cell receptor beta chains listed next were all sequenced from one sample in a study of blood T cell repertoires in COVID-19. Clones were sequenced by immunoSEQ multiplex PCR, and TCRdb holds only the in-frame ones, with some missing. The sample includes 150,000 to 200,000 clones, roughly 80% of them seen just once. The sample consisted of peripheral blood. These receptors were taken from an older woman with COVID-19, enrolled during active disease.

The rearrangement joins TRBV19 to TRBJ1-5; TRBD1 is a possible D gene (5 bases). The germline CDR1 and CDR2 sequences are LNHDA and SQIVND (reference sequence). The CDR3 length is 15 residues. The V and J ends lost 9 bases and 4 bases respectively, with 19 bases between them. This chain's CDR3 is CASHTTVPINQPQHF. The DNA of the CDR3 is TGTGCCAGCCACACGACAGTTCCGATTAATCAGCCCCAGCATTTT.

The rearrangement joins TRBV5-4 to TRBJ2-1; D is undetermined. The CDR3 runs to 12 residues. Trimming took 0 bases from V and 8 from J, leaving 6 bases between them. CDR1 is SGHNT and CDR2 is YYREEE in the germline V gene (reference sequence). Written as DNA, the CDR3 is TGTGCCAGCAGCTTGGTGAGTCATGAGCAGTTCTTC. Amino acids: CASSLVSHEQFF.